Following are 23 T cell receptor beta chains from one sample sequenced in a study of control samples from healthy donors and cancer patients. The method was immunoSEQ multiplex PCR; TCRdb's version includes in-frame clones alone and lacks a portion of them. This sample yields some 19,000 clones, of which 84% are seen a single time; approximately 23% belongs to the top ten. Sequencing was done on a sample of PBMCs. All receptors derive from a man aged 55 to 70 with colorectal cancer.

The J gene is TRBJ2-7, the V gene TRBV7-2; 8 bases align to TRBD2. Germline CDR1 is SGHTA and CDR2 is FQGNSA. The CDR3 is made up of 14 amino acids. V trimming: 5 bases; J trimming: 5 bases; junction bases outside the gene matches: 8. The CDR3 region has the DNA TGTGCCAGCAGCACCGGGACGGGAGGGGACGAGCAGTACGTC. This sequence encodes CASSTGTGGDEQYV.

The rearrangement links TRBV19 to TRBJ1-2; D unresolved. Trimming left V 7 bases short and J 4 bases short, with 19 bases between. The V gene's germline CDR1 is LNHDA and CDR2 SQIVND (reference sequence). The CDR3 is made up of 15 amino acids. Written as DNA, the CDR3 is TGTGCCAGTACCCCCTCCCGCACTTTAAGCTATGGCTACACCTTC. It yields the protein CASTPSRTLSYGYTF.

CDR3 DNA sequence: TGCGCCAGCAGCTTGGCCAGTGGACCCAAGGCAAACTACACCTTC. Translation gives CASSLASGPKANYTF. The V call is TRBV5-1, the J call TRBJ1-2; D remains ambiguous. The CDR3 is 15 amino acids. The V end was cut by 0 bases, the J end by 10 bases, with 19 bases between. Looked up from germline, CDR1 is SGHRS and CDR2 is YFSETQ.

V and J are TRBV5-5 and TRBJ1-2, with 10 bases matching TRBD1. V was clipped by 1 base and J by 5 bases; unmatched bases: 5. The CDR3 has 15 residues. Germline CDR1 SGHKS, CDR2 YYEKEE (reference sequence). The CDR3 loop reads CASSLTGQGGYGYTF. CDR3 bases: TGTGCCAGCAGCTTGACCGGACAGGGGGGATATGGCTACACCTTC.

The rearrangement joins TRBV24-1 to TRBJ2-2; TRBD1 matches 7 bases. V gave up 4 bases and J gave up 2 bases; unmatched junction bases: 6. The CDR3 is 16 residues long. CDR1 is KGHDR, CDR2 SFDVKD, per germline. The DNA for the CDR3 is TGTGCCACCAGTGACTCGGGACAGCCTAACACCGGGGAGCTGTTTTTT. It is translated as CATSDSGQPNTGELFF.

The V call is TRBV18, the J call TRBJ2-3; 7 nucleotides align to TRBD1. This CDR3 is 14 amino acids long. With V trimmed by 3 bases and J by 4 bases, 4 bases remained unmatched. Per germline, CDR1 KGHSH and CDR2 LQKENI. CDR3 coding DNA: TGTGCCAGCTCACCGTTGACAGGGTCAGATACGCAGTATTTT. Protein: CASSPLTGSDTQYF.

This clone was counted only a few times. The chain employs TRBV5-1 and TRBJ2-7, with 12 bases that match TRBD1. Trimming took 4 bases from V and 4 from J; bases not matched to a gene: 9. Looked up from germline, CDR1 is SGHRS and CDR2 is YFSETQ. The CDR3 has 16 amino acids. CDR3 region: CASSPEGGQGAYEQYV. In DNA, the CDR3 is TGCGCCAGCAGCCCGGAGGGGGGACAGGGGGCATACGAGCAGTACGTC.

For the CDR3, the DNA is TGTGCCAGCAGCTTCGGAACAGGGGGCTTGTTCACTGAAGCTTTCTTT. Protein product: CASSFGTGGLFTEAFF. This chain joins TRBV7-9 and TRBJ1-1; 9 bases line up with TRBD1. The CDR3 has 16 residues. The V and J ends lost 3 bases and 4 bases, in that order; junction bases with no gene match: 9. The germline V gene encodes CDR1 SEHNR and CDR2 FQNEAQ (reference sequence).

The chain recombines TRBV9 with TRBJ2-6; no clear D. The CDR3 runs 16 residues. Trimming pared 0 bases from V and 0 bases from J, leaving 7 bases between. Germline V gene data show CDR1 as SGDLS and CDR2 as YYNGEE. The CDR3 protein is CASSVGVGSGANVLTF. In DNA form, the CDR3 reads TGTGCCAGCAGCGTAGGGGTGGGCTCTGGGGCCAACGTCCTGACTTTC.

The gene calls are TRBV11-2 and TRBJ1-1; D is perhaps TRBD1 (5 bases). The CDR3 is made up of 15 amino acids. V lost 1 base to trimming and J lost 4 bases, with 13 bases between them. Germline lookup yields CDR1 SGHAT and CDR2 FQNNGV. This chain's CDR3 is CASSLAGSRVTEAFF. The CDR3 coding sequence is TGTGCCAGCAGCTTAGCAGGGAGCCGGGTCACTGAAGCTTTCTTT.

This chain connects TRBV6-6 to TRBJ1-4; D possibly corresponds to TRBD1 (5 bases). The CDR3 runs 15 residues. Germline loops: CDR1 MNHNY, CDR2 SVGAGI (reference sequence). The germline V and J ends were trimmed by 5 bases and 8 bases, with 18 bases remaining between them. The chain's CDR3 is CASSRPLGAAEKLFF. CDR3 DNA sequence: TGTGCCAGCAGTCGACCCCTAGGGGCGGCAGAAAAACTGTTTTTT.

The V call is TRBV2, the J call TRBJ1-2; 7 bases map to TRBD1. J lost 4 bases, V lost 6 bases, and 11 bases had no gene match. The CDR3 covers 15 residues. Germline CDR1 and CDR2: SNHLY and FYNNEI. Written as DNA, the CDR3 is TGTGCCAGCAGACTATTTTTGGGACAGCCCTATGGCTACACCTTC. It specifies CASRLFLGQPYGYTF.

The gene calls are TRBV7-2 and TRBJ2-5, with 14 bases fitting TRBD2. The CDR3 covers 16 residues. Germline V gives CDR1 SGHTA, CDR2 FQGNSA. The V segment lost 4 bases and the J segment 2 bases; nucleotides outside the gene matches: 3. The CDR3 DNA is TGTGCCAGCAGCTCCGGACTAGCGGGGGGACAAGAGACCCAGTACTTC. It codes for CASSSGLAGGQETQYF.

This clone has a single count. The chain has TRBV7-9 and TRBJ1-2; 7 bases map to TRBD1. Per germline, CDR1 SEHNR and CDR2 FQNEAQ (reference sequence). J gave up 8 bases and V 1 base, and 10 bases lay outside the gene matches. This CDR3 has 15 amino acids. In DNA form, the CDR3 reads TGTGCCAGCAGCTTAGACGAGGGGGCGTTTGGCGGCTACACCTTC. Its translation: CASSLDEGAFGGYTF.

This rearrangement joins TRBV30 to TRBJ2-5; D perhaps matches TRBD1 (5 bases). Germline CDR1 and CDR2: GTSNPN and SVGIG (reference sequence). V was pared by 8 bases and J by 2 bases, with 9 bases between. The CDR3 is 11 amino acids. The DNA of the CDR3 is TGTGCCCGAGGACAACAAGAGACCCAGTACTTC. It translates to CARGQQETQYF.

The rearrangement links TRBV3-1 (or the pseudogene TRBV3-2) to TRBJ2-3; D call uncertain. The V gene's germline CDR1 is LGHDT and CDR2 YNNKEL (reference sequence). The CDR3 length is 14 residues. V lost 4 bases, J lost 6 bases, and 14 bases lay in between. DNA of the CDR3: TGTGCCAGCAGCCCCTTTCTCGGCCAGGATACGCAGTATTTT. Translating gives CASSPFLGQDTQYF.

The chain employs TRBV6-6 and TRBJ2-7; TRBD2 is a possible D gene (6 bases). CDR1 is MNHNY, CDR2 SVGAGI, per germline (reference sequence). This CDR3 comprises 12 residues. V dropped 5 bases and J dropped 6 bases, with 11 bases sitting between them. CDR3 sequence reads: CASSPQGGEQYF. The CDR3 region has the DNA TGTGCCAGCAGTCCTCAGGGAGGCGAGCAGTACTTC.

V usage is TRBV6-5 and J usage is TRBJ1-5; D is possibly TRBD1 (5 bases). The length of the CDR3 is 13 residues. Trimming removed 6 bases at V and 7 bases at J, with 13 bases between. Germline assignment: CDR1 MNHEY and CDR2 SVGAGI. The CDR3: CASRGTWGQPQHF. The DNA for the CDR3 is TGTGCCAGCAGGGGGACCTGGGGACAGCCCCAGCATTTT.

The chain joins TRBV27 to TRBJ1-4, with a weak D call TRBD1 (5 bases). Trimming cost V 7 bases and J 5 bases, with 20 bases left between them. This CDR3 contains 16 residues. CDR1 and CDR2 (germline): MNHEY, SMNVEV (reference sequence). This CDR3 is CASMRRGTGMNEKLFF. CDR3 DNA sequence: TGTGCCAGCATGCGACGAGGGACCGGGATGAATGAAAAACTGTTTTTT.

The chain employs TRBV5-6 and TRBJ2-1; D unresolved. The CDR3 is 15 amino acids. Germline loops: CDR1 SGHDT, CDR2 YYEEEE. With 4 bases removed from V and 3 bases from J, the gap between germline ends came to 14 bases. CDR3: CASSPATTGYNEQFF. CDR3 in DNA: TGTGCCAGCAGCCCGGCCACTACCGGCTACAATGAGCAGTTCTTC.

A single count supports this clone. The chain employs TRBV4-1 and TRBJ1-2, with D unresolved. CDR3 length: 16 amino acids. Looked up from germline, CDR1 is MGHRA and CDR2 is YSYEKL. Deletions cut 0 bases from V and 0 bases from J, with 11 bases between. CDR3 protein: CASSQEGSRANYGYTF. The CDR3 DNA sequence: TGCGCCAGCAGCCAAGAAGGATCAAGGGCTAACTATGGCTACACCTTC.

The chain employs TRBV6-2 or TRBV6-3 and TRBJ1-1; 7 bases line up with TRBD1. Germline loops: CDR1 MNHEY, CDR2 SVGEGT. The J segment lost 0 bases and the V segment lost 0 bases, leaving 10 bases of the junction unmatched. The length of the CDR3 is 18 residues. Here the CDR3 reads CASSYSTWGQNMNTEAFF. The CDR3 coding sequence is TGTGCCAGCAGTTACTCGACCTGGGGACAGAACATGAACACTGAAGCTTTCTTT.

V is TRBV6-5 and J is TRBJ1-2; D is possibly TRBD1 (5 bases). V lost 4 bases and J 5 bases, leaving 11 bases between the germline ends. Germline V lookup: CDR1 MNHEY, CDR2 SVGAGI. The CDR3 loop spans 13 amino acids. The CDR3 DNA follows: TGTGCCAGCAGTTCAGGGTTAGAATATGGCTACACCTTC. This gives the protein CASSSGLEYGYTF.